Sequencing of this T cell receptor (beta chain) was carried out in a study of shared clonotypes between healthy human individuals. Terminally differentiated effector memory CD45RA+ cells were excluded by CCR7 positive selection of CD45RO-negative cells. The study drew all its donors from Caucasian adults living in Nashville, Tennessee. TCRdb's table, derived via immunoSEQ multiplex PCR, lists solely in-frame clones and lacks some. The data show more than 2 million clones, around 95% seen once. V was cut by 2 bases and J by 6 bases, with 13 bases left in between. The CDR3 covers 14 residues. Germline-derived CDR1 and CDR2 are MDHEN and SYDVKM.

Material for sequencing was naive CD8+ T cells from PBMCs. The clonotype originates from a man younger than 30 in good health. Some clones in this sample may be carry-over from other donors' samples. The genes are TRBV28 and TRBJ1-1, with D hard to call. This CDR3 reads CASSLNIGYAEAFF. The CDR3 DNA reads TGTGCCAGCAGTTTAAACATAGGGTACGCTGAAGCTTTCTTT. The whole variable domain, filled in from reference TRBV28 and TRBJ1-1, reads DVKVTQSSRYLVKRTGEKVFLECVQDMDHENMFWYRQDPGLGLRLIYFSYDVKMKEKGDIPEGYSVSREKKERFSLILESASTNQTSMYLCASSLNIGYAEAFFGQGTRLTVV.